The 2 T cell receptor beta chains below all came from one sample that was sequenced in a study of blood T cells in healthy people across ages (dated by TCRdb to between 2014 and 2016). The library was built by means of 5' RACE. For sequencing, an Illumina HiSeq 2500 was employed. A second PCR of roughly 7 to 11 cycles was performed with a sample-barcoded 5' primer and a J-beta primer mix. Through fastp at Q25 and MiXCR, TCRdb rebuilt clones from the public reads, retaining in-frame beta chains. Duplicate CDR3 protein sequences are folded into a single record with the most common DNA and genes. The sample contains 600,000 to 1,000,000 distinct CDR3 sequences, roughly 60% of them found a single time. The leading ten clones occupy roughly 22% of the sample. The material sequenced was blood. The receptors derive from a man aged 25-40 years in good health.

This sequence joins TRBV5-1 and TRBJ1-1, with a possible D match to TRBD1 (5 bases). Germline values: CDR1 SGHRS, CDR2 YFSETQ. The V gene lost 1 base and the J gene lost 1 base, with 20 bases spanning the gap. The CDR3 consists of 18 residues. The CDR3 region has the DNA TGCGCCAGCAGCTTGCGCAACGAAGGGGTTACTAGGAACACTGAAGCTTTCTTT. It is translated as CASSLRNEGVTRNTEAFF.

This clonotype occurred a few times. The CDR3 DNA reads as TGTGCCAGCAGCCCGCAAGCTGGGGAACCCAACTATGGCTACACCTTC. It translates to CASSPQAGEPNYGYTF. The J gene is TRBJ1-2, the V gene TRBV7-2, with no clear D. The ends were cut back, 5 bases at V and 2 bases at J, with 18 bases in the middle. CDR1 SGHTA and CDR2 FQGNSA come from the germline V gene. The CDR3 totals 16 residues.